This T cell receptor beta chain was identified during a study of neoadjuvant anti-PD-1 for oral cavity cancer (dated by TCRdb to the early 2020s). The study in broad terms: Before curative-intent surgical resection, most patients were given three to four biweekly doses of nivolumab at 3 mg/kg. There were more than 10 patients in the parent correlative cohort, and the response rate was 33%. Under RECIST 1.1, a patient counted as a responder if showing complete response, partial response or stable disease, and as a non-responder if showing progression. A fourth nivolumab dose was given around day 43 to patients without progression, and definitive surgical resection was performed in those patients on days 50-56. Findings and caveats that apply to the study as a whole: Only three patients per response group were included in the TCR analyses, and larger cohorts for validation were called for by the authors. After neoadjuvant nivolumab, non-responders showed significantly higher T cell clonality (Gini index) in PBMCs than responders did. A higher pretreatment blood Treg/Th17 ratio correlated with both higher pretreatment blood TCRbeta clonality and lower post-treatment tumor TCRbeta clonality.

The germline V gene (reference sequence) yields MNHEY for CDR1 and SMNVEV for CDR2. Between the V and J ends, shortened by 2 bases and 5 bases respectively, the junction contains 12 bases. The CDR3 numbers 14 residues from cysteine through phenylalanine. Left in the record is the CDR3 DNA by itself, 42 bases read in frame from the first base. The time point label, as the study defines it: after neoadjuvant nivolumab, at surgical resection. Patients had been newly diagnosed with stage II-IVA oral cavity squamous cell carcinoma, and no prior systemic or radiation treatment had been given to the patients. The cohort was made up of patients with locally advanced, HPV-negative oral cavity squamous cell carcinoma. Peripheral blood mononuclear cells were analyzed directly, without maintenance or expansion in culture. Samples came from a longitudinal correlative study of a single-arm phase II trial of neoadjuvant nivolumab in oral cavity squamous cell carcinoma. Subject-matched pre- and post-treatment PBMCs and tumors from three responders and three non-responders were subjected to genomic DNA-based TCRbeta sequencing. Peripheral blood mononuclear cells were collected once before nivolumab treatment and again after treatment, at the time of surgery. The Maxwell RSC DNA from Cells kit was used to isolate genomic DNA from PBMCs.

PBMC libraries used mostly 480 ng of input genomic DNA for deep sequencing, with six replicates per sample. The immunoSEQ hsTCRbeta kit was used to prepare TCRbeta libraries according to the manufacturer's instructions. The completed libraries were mixed into a single pool at 3 nM, then sequenced with an Illumina NovaSeq 6000 S4 flow cell. In the authors' own workflow: Raw data preprocessing and quality control were performed with the immunoSEQ Analyzer. The analysis was restricted to productive rearrangements, with each unique CDR3 amino acid sequence defining a clonotype. Repertoire clonality was estimated as the Gini-Simpson index, which was calculated using the R package tcR. Student's t test was used to compare Gini indices, and Pearson correlation was used to assess associations with tumor size change. Sourced from immuneACCESS, this table was stored by TCRdb with only in-frame sequences that have V and J called. A share of the clones is absent; for the studies checked, an unresolved V gene accounts for under half, and the remainder has no known explanation. That table gives V, J and clone size, and the DNA gave D and trimming. The sample table shows 72,000 or so clones, and roughly 90% are seen once. More than 2.5% of the sample comes from the top ten.

Regarding this clone: It has no known antigen specificity. Per-base quality was not reported, and no clone a single base away is much larger than it.

The material was PBMCs, obtained after nivolumab (anti-PD-1) treatment. The chain joins TRBV27 to TRBJ1-1; perhaps TRBD1 is the D gene, with 6 bases matching. The sequence was collected from a person aged 35-79 years with oral cavity squamous cell carcinoma. CDR3 reads: CASSLVGARTEAFF. The DNA sequence is TGTGCCAGCAGTTTAGTGGGGGCGCGGACTGAAGCTTTCTTT.